A single sample gave rise to the 29 T cell receptor beta chains below, sequenced in a study of regulatory T cells in long-lasting Graves disease. Building the TCR beta libraries relied on iRepertoire HTBI primers, and CDR3 regions underwent Arm-PCR. In TCRdb, the multiplex PCR reads were re-called with MiXCR into one record per CDR3 protein. The sample holds roughly 450,000 distinct CDR3 sequences, roughly 20% seen once. Time point in this sample: persistent/refractory GD, antithyroid drugs over 5 years with positive TRAb. PBMC-derived RNA was used for the TCR library. The input for sequencing was peripheral blood mononuclear cells (PBMCs), taken when the disease was refractory, from a patient treated with antithyroid drugs. Receptor source: a female donor with Graves disease.

This clonotype has a count of ten or more. This chain uses TRBV12-3 or TRBV12-4 with TRBJ2-1; 7 bases match TRBD2. The CDR3 is 15 residues long. After removal of 1 base from V and 10 bases from J, the junction contained 10 bases not matched to a gene. CDR3 DNA: TGTGCCAGCAGTTTAGGGGACTACGTCAATCTAGAGCAGTTCTTC. It yields the protein CASSLGDYVNLEQFF.

The V call is TRBV24-1, the J call TRBJ2-2; D uncertain. The CDR3 is 15 amino acids. V gave up 0 bases and J gave up 2 bases, with 6 bases separating them. Per the germline V gene, CDR1 is KGHDR and CDR2 is SFDVKD. The DNA for the CDR3 is TGTGCCACCAGTGATTTGGACGGCAACACCGGGGAGCTGTTTTTT. It encodes CATSDLDGNTGELFF.

This chain connects TRBV27 to TRBJ1-3; D gene uncertain. Per the germline V gene, CDR1 is MNHEY and CDR2 is SMNVEV (reference sequence). The CDR3 consists of 15 residues. With 4 bases removed from V and 4 bases from J, the gap between germline ends came to 14 bases. The CDR3 sequence is CASSYSAAGGNTIYF. The CDR3 DNA is TGTGCCAGCAGTTACAGTGCCGCCGGCGGAAACACCATATATTTT.

This clonotype has at least ten counts. The V call is TRBV29-1, the J call TRBJ1-6, with TRBD1 as a possible D gene (5 bases). The V gene lost 6 bases and the J gene lost 8 bases, with 20 bases spanning the gap. This CDR3 is built from 15 residues. In germline, CDR1 is SQVTM, CDR2 ANQGSEA. The CDR3 region has the DNA TGCAGCGTCCGAAGAGAGGACACAGACGATTCACCCCTCCACTTT. Translating gives CSVRREDTDDSPLHF.

This clonotype turned up a few times. CDR3 sequence reads: CASSPLGQGLNTEAFF. The CDR3 nucleotides read TGTGCCAGCTCACCGCTTGGACAGGGACTGAACACTGAAGCTTTCTTT. V gene TRBV18 combines with J gene TRBJ1-1; TRBD1 aligns across 8 bases. The V gene's germline CDR1 is KGHSH and CDR2 LQKENI. The CDR3 is 16 amino acids. With 3 bases clipped from V and 0 bases from J, the junction kept 6 bases outside the gene matches.

The sample holds a few counts of this clonotype. V and J are TRBV11-2 and TRBJ2-5; no firm D call. This CDR3 has 13 residues. The germline V and J ends were trimmed by 5 bases and 1 base, with 8 bases remaining between them. The germline V gene has CDR1 SGHAT and CDR2 FQNNGV. The CDR3 spells CASSQSRQETQYF. For the CDR3, the DNA is TGTGCCAGCAGCCAAAGCCGCCAAGAGACCCAGTACTTC.

This chain connects TRBV7-9 to TRBJ2-7; 9 nucleotides match TRBD1. Germline CDR1 SEHNR, CDR2 FQNEAQ (reference sequence). CDR3 length: 16 amino acids. V shed 2 bases, J shed 5 bases, and the junction held 10 bases outside the gene matches. The CDR3 is CASSLMVDRGRNEQYF. DNA of the CDR3: TGTGCCAGCAGCTTAATGGTTGACAGGGGGAGGAACGAGCAGTACTTC.

This clonotype was seen at least ten times. The V gene is TRBV20-1, the J gene TRBJ1-1; no clear D. The germline gives CDR1 DFQATT, CDR2 SNEGSKA (reference sequence). Deletions cut 5 bases from V and 3 bases from J, with 4 bases between. The CDR3 runs to 10 residues. CDR3 protein: CSALDTEAFF. CDR3 nucleotides: TGCAGTGCTCTCGACACTGAAGCTTTCTTT.

As to this clonotype: It may be a read error: a sequence one base away is much more abundant. This rearrangement joins TRBV12-3 or TRBV12-4 to TRBJ1-2, with D possibly TRBD1 on 6 matching bases. The CDR3 is 14 amino acids. CDR3 coding DNA: TGTGCCAGCAGTCACGAGGGGGGTAGGTTCGGCTACGCCTTC. Encoded protein: CASSHEGGRFGYAF.

This clonotype has ten or more counts. The chain employs TRBV6-1 and TRBJ2-5, with TRBD2 matching 13 bases. Per the germline V gene, CDR1 is MNHNS and CDR2 is SASEGT. The CDR3 length is 17 residues. V trimming: 5 bases; J trimming: 3 bases; junction bases outside the gene matches: 9. The CDR3 here is CASSQGLAGVKEETQYF. CDR3 coding DNA: TGTGCCAGCAGTCAAGGACTAGCGGGAGTGAAGGAAGAGACCCAGTACTTC.

V gene TRBV6-5 combines with J gene TRBJ2-7; unclear D gene. The CDR3 is 17 residues long. The V end was cut by 2 bases, the J end by 4 bases, with 21 bases between. CDR1 and CDR2 (germline): MNHEY, SVGAGI. Written as DNA, the CDR3 is TGTGCCAGCAGTTACGTCCTACCGGCAGGAAGGGTATACGAGCAGTACTTC. This sequence encodes CASSYVLPAGRVYEQYF.

The chain is built from TRBV7-3 and TRBJ2-2, with TRBD2 matching 9 bases. The V segment lost 0 bases and the J segment 5 bases; nucleotides outside the gene matches: 10. The CDR3 spans 18 residues. The germline gives CDR1 SGHTA, CDR2 FQGTGA. This CDR3 reads CASSLTRGRLADTGELFF. The CDR3 bases are TGTGCCAGCAGCTTAACTAGGGGGAGACTAGCGGATACCGGGGAGCTGTTTTTT.

This clonotype has just a few counts. The gene calls are TRBV20-1 and TRBJ1-1; TRBD1 aligns across 7 bases. CDR1 is DFQATT and CDR2 is SNEGSKA in the germline V gene (reference sequence). This CDR3 has 13 amino acids. The J segment lost 4 bases and the V segment lost 6 bases, leaving 8 bases of the junction unmatched. In DNA form, the CDR3 reads TGCAGTGCCCAACCTTCAGGGGGCACTGAAGCTTTCTTT. Translated, it gives CSAQPSGGTEAFF.

The genes are TRBV3-1 and TRBJ2-7, with D unresolved. There are 14 residues in the CDR3. The V gene's germline CDR1 is LGHDT and CDR2 YNNKEL (reference sequence). Trimming pared 1 base from V and 3 bases from J, leaving 10 bases between. The CDR3 is CASSQGGIYYEQYF. CDR3 DNA sequence: TGTGCCAGCAGCCAAGGTGGCATCTACTACGAGCAGTACTTC.

This clonotype has a handful of counts. The rearrangement uses TRBV29-1 and TRBJ2-5; 9 positions agree with TRBD2. Germline CDR1 and CDR2: SQVTM and ANQGSEA. CDR3 length: 13 residues. Unmatched junction bases numbered 5, after V lost 5 bases and J lost 4 bases. DNA for the CDR3: TGCAGCGTTTATAGCGGGAGCCGAGAGACCCAGTACTTC. This sequence encodes CSVYSGSRETQYF.

This clonotype was seen at least ten times. The J gene is TRBJ2-7, the V gene TRBV24-1; TRBD1 agrees at 7 bases. Germline values: CDR1 KGHDR, CDR2 SFDVKD. V gave up 9 bases and J gave up 3 bases; unmatched junction bases: 4. The length of the CDR3 is 12 residues. This chain's CDR3 is CATLRGYYEQYF. The DNA for the CDR3 is TGTGCCACCCTCAGGGGGTACTACGAGCAGTACTTC.

The chain carries TRBV7-2 and TRBJ1-1; D is perhaps TRBD1 (6 bases). Germline CDR1 is SGHTA and CDR2 is FQGNSA. This CDR3 has 14 amino acids. V gave up 2 bases and J gave up 4 bases, with 11 bases separating them. The CDR3 region is CASSLYGGRTEAFF. The CDR3 DNA follows: TGTGCCAGCAGCTTATATGGGGGCCGCACTGAAGCTTTCTTT.

This chain joins TRBV19 and TRBJ1-5; 9 bases match TRBD1. Germline CDR1 is LNHDA and CDR2 is SQIVND (reference sequence). Trimming removed 5 bases from V and 3 bases from J; junction bases left unmatched: 8. The CDR3 runs to 16 residues. In DNA, the CDR3 is TGTGCCAGTAGTGTGGACAGGGGACGGTACAATCAGCCCCAGCATTTT. Amino acid sequence: CASSVDRGRYNQPQHF.

The rearrangement joins TRBV28 to TRBJ2-3; 11 bases are a match to TRBD2. This CDR3 contains 19 residues. Germline CDR1 reads MDHEN; CDR2 reads SYDVKM. J was trimmed by 3 bases and V by 3 bases; bases with no gene match: 14. CDR3 in amino acids: CASSLAGTLAGGGTDTQYF. The CDR3 DNA is TGTGCCAGCAGTTTGGCCGGGACTTTAGCGGGAGGGGGAACAGATACGCAGTATTTT.

This clonotype was seen many times. V is TRBV29-1 and J is TRBJ1-1; no clear D gene. CDR3 length equals 12 residues. The germline CDR1 and CDR2 sequences are SQVTM and ANQGSEA. Trimming took 7 bases from V and 2 from J, leaving 11 bases between them. The CDR3 reads CSARTQNTEAFF. The CDR3, as DNA: TGCAGCGCCAGGACTCAAAACACTGAAGCTTTCTTT.

The table lists this clonotype with many counts. The CDR3 protein is CASSLIGTGDYEQYF. CDR3 sequence (DNA): TGTGCCAGCAGTTTAATAGGGACAGGAGATTACGAGCAGTACTTC. The chain joins TRBV28 to TRBJ2-7, with 8 bases aligning to TRBD1. The ends lost 2 bases at V and 4 bases at J; junction bases unmatched: 7. Germline V gene lookup returns CDR1 MDHEN and CDR2 SYDVKM. This CDR3 spans 15 amino acids.

The J gene is TRBJ1-1, the V gene TRBV4-1; the D gene is possibly TRBD1 (6 bases). The CDR3 runs 15 residues. The germline V and J ends were trimmed by 4 bases and 6 bases, with 18 bases remaining between them. CDR1 is MGHRA, CDR2 YSYEKL, per germline. CDR3 DNA sequence: TGCGCCAGCAGCCCTCAACGAGGGGGTCCCGCTGAAGCTTTCTTT. This translates into CASSPQRGGPAEAFF.

This clonotype was recorded at least ten times. V usage is TRBV27 and J usage is TRBJ1-5; D perhaps matches TRBD1 (6 bases). Trimming stripped 5 bases from V and 6 bases from J, with 20 bases between. Germline assignment: CDR1 MNHEY and CDR2 SMNVEV (reference sequence). The CDR3 covers 16 residues. The chain's CDR3 is CASSPSSRGATQPQHF. For the CDR3, the DNA is TGTGCCAGCAGTCCCTCATCGCGGGGGGCGACTCAGCCCCAGCATTTT.

This clonotype was observed a handful of times. The chain uses TRBV25-1 and TRBJ1-2, with 9 bases fitting TRBD1. In germline, CDR1 is MGHDK, CDR2 SYGVNS. Unmatched junction bases numbered 11, after V lost 7 bases and J lost 8 bases. The CDR3 runs 14 residues. CDR3 loop: CASTPRGQGTGYTF. CDR3 nucleotides: TGTGCCAGCACTCCCCGGGGACAGGGAACCGGCTACACCTTC.

This clonotype was counted only a few times. This chain links TRBV30 with TRBJ1-1, with 7 bases matching TRBD1. CDR1 is GTSNPN and CDR2 is SVGIG in the germline V gene (reference sequence). CDR3 size: 13 residues. J lost 0 bases, V lost 7 bases, and 5 bases had no gene match. CDR3 region: CAYDRAVNTEAFF. The CDR3 DNA is TGTGCCTATGACAGGGCCGTGAACACTGAAGCTTTCTTT. Combining the CDR3 with reference TRBV30 and TRBJ1-1 gives the whole variable domain SQTIHQWPATLVQPVGSPLSLECTVEGTSNPNLYWYRQAAGRGLQLLFYSVGIGQISSEVPQNLSASRPQDRQFILSSKKLLLSDSGFYLCAYDRAVNTEAFFGQGTRLTVV.

In this sample, this clonotype turned up many times. The CDR3 DNA reads as TGTGCCAGCAGTTTTGCTGCTAGCGGGAGATCGGTCGAGCAGTACTTC. Its translation is CASSFAASGRSVEQYF. The chain joins TRBV28 to TRBJ2-7; 10 bases agree with TRBD2. CDR3 size: 16 residues. The V and J ends lost 3 bases and 6 bases, in that order; junction bases with no gene match: 11. Germline V gene lookup returns CDR1 MDHEN and CDR2 SYDVKM.

This clonotype was counted only a few times. The rearrangement links TRBV4-1 to TRBJ1-1; no firm D call. The CDR3 loop spans 13 amino acids. Germline CDR1 MGHRA, CDR2 YSYEKL. V was clipped by 0 bases and J by 3 bases, with 5 bases between them. Here the CDR3 reads CASSQEIYTEAFF. CDR3 in DNA: TGCGCCAGCAGCCAAGAAATCTACACTGAAGCTTTCTTT.

This clonotype was detected ten times or more. This rearrangement joins TRBV28 to TRBJ2-7; the match to TRBD2 covers 9 bases. With 7 bases clipped from V and 7 bases from J, the junction kept 14 bases outside the gene matches. Germline V gives CDR1 MDHEN, CDR2 SYDVKM. The CDR3 sequence is 15 residues long. This CDR3 is CASTPALAGAEEQYF. DNA of the CDR3: TGTGCCAGCACCCCAGCTTTAGCGGGAGCTGAGGAGCAGTACTTC.

This clonotype was found many times. With a much larger clone just one base away, this may be a read error. The chain employs TRBV27 and TRBJ2-7, with 12 bases that match TRBD1. Germline CDR1 and CDR2: MNHEY and SMNVEV (reference sequence). Trimming took 2 bases from V and 6 from J; bases not matched to a gene: 2. The CDR3 sequence is 14 residues long. This CDR3 reads CASSLGTGGFEQYF. The CDR3 region has the DNA TGTGCCAGCAGTTTAGGGACAGGGGGCTTCGAGCAGTACTTC.